The 12 T cell receptor beta chains presented below share a single source sample, sequenced in a study of blood T cell repertoires in COVID-19 (dated by TCRdb to the early 2020s). Libraries came from the immunoSEQ multiplex PCR assay. Held by TCRdb, this immuneACCESS table contains in-frame sequences only and omits some clones. Under half of the omission traces to an unresolved V gene where checked; the cause of the rest is unknown. This sample holds 200,000 or so clones; around 80% were observed only once. Of the sample, roughly 13% is held by the ten largest clones. Sequencing was done on a sample of peripheral blood. The receptors come from a human donor in a cohort sampled during active COVID-19.

The chain links TRBV19 to TRBJ2-7; 7 bases align to TRBD1. The CDR3 is made up of 14 amino acids. Germline values: CDR1 LNHDA, CDR2 SQIVND (reference sequence). V dropped 7 bases and J dropped 2; count of bases not matched to a gene: 8. The CDR3, as DNA: TGTGCCAGTAACACTCCGGGACAGACCTACGAGCAGTACTTC. Its translation: CASNTPGQTYEQYF. The whole variable domain, remainder taken from reference TRBV19 and TRBJ2-7, is DGGITQSPKYLFRKEGQNVTLSCEQNLNHDAMYWYRQDPGQGLRLIYYSQIVNDFQKGDIAEGYSVSREKKESFPLTVTSAQKNPTAFYLCASNTPGQTYEQYFGPGTRLTVT.

V and J are TRBV24-1 and TRBJ1-5; D gene ambiguous. Trimming stripped 4 bases from V and 7 bases from J, with 7 bases between. Germline V gene lookup returns CDR1 KGHDR and CDR2 SFDVKD. The CDR3 loop spans 12 amino acids. The CDR3 here is CATSDPFQPQHF. The CDR3 DNA reads TGTGCCACCAGTGACCCATTCCAGCCCCAGCATTTT.

The CDR3 DNA follows: TGTGCCAGTAGTTCCTTGGGTCAAGCGTCCGGGGATACGCAGTATTTT. Translation: CASSSLGQASGDTQYF. The chain links TRBV19 to TRBJ2-3; D gene unclear. The CDR3 totals 16 residues. Germline V gene lookup returns CDR1 LNHDA and CDR2 SQIVND (reference sequence). With 5 bases removed from V and 6 bases from J, the gap between germline ends came to 21 bases. Drawing the rest from reference TRBV19 and TRBJ2-3, the complete variable domain is DGGITQSPKYLFRKEGQNVTLSCEQNLNHDAMYWYRQDPGQGLRLIYYSQIVNDFQKGDIAEGYSVSREKKESFPLTVTSAQKNPTAFYLCASSSLGQASGDTQYFGPGTRLTVL.

This chain joins TRBV5-1 and TRBJ2-1, with TRBD2 matching over 7 bases. The CDR3 covers 16 residues. The J segment lost 1 base and the V segment lost 3 bases, leaving 7 bases of the junction unmatched. The germline V gene encodes CDR1 SGHRS and CDR2 YFSETQ. The CDR3 DNA follows: TGCGCCAGCAGCTACACTAGCGTCCTTTCCTACAATGAGCAGTTCTTC. Translation: CASSYTSVLSYNEQFF.

The CDR3 loop reads CASRVPGISGELFF. The CDR3 nucleotides read TGTGCCAGCCGGGTTCCCGGAATATCCGGGGAGCTGTTTTTT. The rearrangement joins TRBV6-5 to TRBJ2-2; D remains ambiguous. Germline V gene data show CDR1 as MNHEY and CDR2 as SVGAGI. V lost 8 bases, J lost 6 bases, and 16 bases lay in between. The CDR3 loop spans 14 amino acids.

This chain links TRBV10-1 with TRBJ1-1, with 8 bases lining up with TRBD1. The ends lost 4 bases at V and 0 bases at J; junction bases unmatched: 4. This CDR3 is 15 amino acids long. Germline V gene data show CDR1 as WNHNN and CDR2 as SYGVQD (reference sequence). DNA for the CDR3: TGCGCCAGCAGTGGGGACAGGACCATGAACACTGAAGCTTTCTTT. This codes for CASSGDRTMNTEAFF.

V is TRBV10-2 and J is TRBJ1-1; D possibly corresponds to TRBD1 (5 bases). The CDR3 runs 14 residues. CDR1 and CDR2 from the germline V gene are WSHSY and SAAADI. Trimming removed 2 bases from V and 5 bases from J, with 12 bases in between. The CDR3 DNA reads TGCGCCAGCAGTGAGGTGGTCAGGGTGACTGAAGCTTTCTTT. Translated: CASSEVVRVTEAFF.

The chain joins TRBV3-1 (or the pseudogene TRBV3-2) to TRBJ2-3; possibly TRBD2 for D (5 bases). The ends were cut back, 2 bases at V and 0 bases at J, with 15 bases in the middle. The CDR3 consists of 17 residues. In germline, CDR1 is LGHDT, CDR2 YNNKEL (reference sequence). CDR3 sequence (DNA): TGTGCCAGCAGCCAAATGGGAGCGTACGGAAGCACAGATACGCAGTATTTT. It encodes CASSQMGAYGSTDTQYF.

The chain has TRBV29-1 and TRBJ2-7; TRBD2 matches 10 bases. CDR3 length: 16 amino acids. V lost 1 base, J lost 4 bases, and 10 bases stayed unmatched. Per the germline V gene, CDR1 is SQVTM and CDR2 is ANQGSEA. The CDR3 spells CSVEAISSGSTYEQYF. CDR3 sequence (DNA): TGCAGCGTTGAAGCCATATCTAGCGGGAGTACTTACGAGCAGTACTTC.

This chain joins TRBV27 and TRBJ1-1; 8 positions agree with TRBD1. The CDR3 runs to 16 residues. With V trimmed by 3 bases and J by 3 bases, 9 bases remained unmatched. Per germline, CDR1 MNHEY and CDR2 SMNVEV (reference sequence). Here the CDR3 DNA reads TGTGCCAGCAGTTTCTCAGGGGGCGTTTGGTACACTGAAGCTTTCTTT. It is translated as CASSFSGGVWYTEAFF.

The chain employs TRBV20-1 and TRBJ2-2, with TRBD2 matching over 8 bases. In germline, CDR1 is DFQATT, CDR2 SNEGSKA (reference sequence). The CDR3 covers 11 residues. CDR3 residues: CWREDGGELFF. CDR3 nucleotides: TGCTGGCGGGAGGACGGCGGGGAGCTGTTTTTT.

Notes on this clone: The junction does not match germline at one end; this may be a read error. The sample has other DNA sequences that encode this CDR3 too. The J gene is TRBJ2-2, the V gene TRBV7-2; a possible D gene is TRBD2 (5 bases). This CDR3 is built from 15 residues. Germline V gives CDR1 SGHTA, CDR2 FQGNSA. CDR3 sequence reads: CASSQVRTNTGELFF. DNA of the CDR3: TGTGCCAGCAGTCAAGTCAGGACGAACACCGGGGAGTTGTTTTTT.